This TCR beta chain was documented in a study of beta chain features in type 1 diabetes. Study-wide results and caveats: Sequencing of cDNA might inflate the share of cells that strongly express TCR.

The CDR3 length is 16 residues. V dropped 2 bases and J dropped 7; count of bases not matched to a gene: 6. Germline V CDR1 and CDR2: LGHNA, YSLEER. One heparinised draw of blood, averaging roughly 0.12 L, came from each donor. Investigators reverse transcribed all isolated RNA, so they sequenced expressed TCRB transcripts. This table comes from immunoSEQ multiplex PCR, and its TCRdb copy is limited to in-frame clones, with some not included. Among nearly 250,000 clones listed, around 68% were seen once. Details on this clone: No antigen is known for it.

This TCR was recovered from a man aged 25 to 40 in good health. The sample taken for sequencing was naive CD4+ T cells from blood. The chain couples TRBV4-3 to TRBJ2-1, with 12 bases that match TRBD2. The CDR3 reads CASSQRELAGGNEQFF. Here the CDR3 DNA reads TGCGCCAGCAGCCAAAGAGAACTAGCGGGAGGTAATGAGCAGTTCTTC.